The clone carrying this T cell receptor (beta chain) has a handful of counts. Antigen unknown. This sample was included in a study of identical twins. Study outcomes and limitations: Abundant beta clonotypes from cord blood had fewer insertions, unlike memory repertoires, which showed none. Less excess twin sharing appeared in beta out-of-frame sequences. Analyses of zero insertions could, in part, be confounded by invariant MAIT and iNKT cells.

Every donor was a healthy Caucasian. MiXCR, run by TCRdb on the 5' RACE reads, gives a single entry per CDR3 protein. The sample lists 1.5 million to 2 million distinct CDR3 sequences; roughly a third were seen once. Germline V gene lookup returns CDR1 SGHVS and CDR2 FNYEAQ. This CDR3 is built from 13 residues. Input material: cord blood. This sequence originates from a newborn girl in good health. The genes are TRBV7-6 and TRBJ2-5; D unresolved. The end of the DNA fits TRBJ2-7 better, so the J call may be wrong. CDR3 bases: TGTGCCAGCAGCTTATACGACTCCTACGAGCAGTACTTC. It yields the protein CASSLYDSYEQYF.